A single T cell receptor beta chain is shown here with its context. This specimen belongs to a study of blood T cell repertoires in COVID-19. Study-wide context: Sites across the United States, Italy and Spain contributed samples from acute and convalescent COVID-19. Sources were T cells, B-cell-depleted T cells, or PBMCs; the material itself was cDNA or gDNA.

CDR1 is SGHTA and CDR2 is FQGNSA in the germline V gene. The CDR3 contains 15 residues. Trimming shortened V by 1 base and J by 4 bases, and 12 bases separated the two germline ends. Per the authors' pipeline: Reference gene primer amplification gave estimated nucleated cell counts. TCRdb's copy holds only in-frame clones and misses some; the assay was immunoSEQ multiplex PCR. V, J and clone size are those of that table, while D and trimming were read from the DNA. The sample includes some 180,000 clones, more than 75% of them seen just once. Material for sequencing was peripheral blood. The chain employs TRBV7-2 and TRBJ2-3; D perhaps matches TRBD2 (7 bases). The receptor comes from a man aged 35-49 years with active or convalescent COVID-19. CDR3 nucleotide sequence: TGTGCCAGCAGCTTAGGGGCGGGGGCCGCAGATACGCAGTATTTT. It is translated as CASSLGAGAADTQYF.